This TCR beta chain was recovered during a study of technical replicates of blood from a few donors. TCRdb's copy holds only in-frame clones and misses some; the assay was immunoSEQ multiplex PCR. The sample holds tens of thousands of clones, about 91% seen once. Trimming took off 4 bases at V and 2 bases at J, with 14 bases between the two ends. The CDR3 has 14 amino acids. Germline V gene lookup returns CDR1 GTSNPN and CDR2 SVGIG (reference sequence). Sequenced sample: PBMCs. This chain uses TRBV30 with TRBJ1-1; TRBD1 might be the D (6 bases). The TCR originated in a human donor in good health. Some clones in this sample may be carry-over from other donors' samples. This chain's CDR3 is CAWTGGGGNTEAFF. CDR3 coding DNA: TGTGCCTGGACCGGAGGGGGGGGTAACACTGAAGCTTTCTTT.